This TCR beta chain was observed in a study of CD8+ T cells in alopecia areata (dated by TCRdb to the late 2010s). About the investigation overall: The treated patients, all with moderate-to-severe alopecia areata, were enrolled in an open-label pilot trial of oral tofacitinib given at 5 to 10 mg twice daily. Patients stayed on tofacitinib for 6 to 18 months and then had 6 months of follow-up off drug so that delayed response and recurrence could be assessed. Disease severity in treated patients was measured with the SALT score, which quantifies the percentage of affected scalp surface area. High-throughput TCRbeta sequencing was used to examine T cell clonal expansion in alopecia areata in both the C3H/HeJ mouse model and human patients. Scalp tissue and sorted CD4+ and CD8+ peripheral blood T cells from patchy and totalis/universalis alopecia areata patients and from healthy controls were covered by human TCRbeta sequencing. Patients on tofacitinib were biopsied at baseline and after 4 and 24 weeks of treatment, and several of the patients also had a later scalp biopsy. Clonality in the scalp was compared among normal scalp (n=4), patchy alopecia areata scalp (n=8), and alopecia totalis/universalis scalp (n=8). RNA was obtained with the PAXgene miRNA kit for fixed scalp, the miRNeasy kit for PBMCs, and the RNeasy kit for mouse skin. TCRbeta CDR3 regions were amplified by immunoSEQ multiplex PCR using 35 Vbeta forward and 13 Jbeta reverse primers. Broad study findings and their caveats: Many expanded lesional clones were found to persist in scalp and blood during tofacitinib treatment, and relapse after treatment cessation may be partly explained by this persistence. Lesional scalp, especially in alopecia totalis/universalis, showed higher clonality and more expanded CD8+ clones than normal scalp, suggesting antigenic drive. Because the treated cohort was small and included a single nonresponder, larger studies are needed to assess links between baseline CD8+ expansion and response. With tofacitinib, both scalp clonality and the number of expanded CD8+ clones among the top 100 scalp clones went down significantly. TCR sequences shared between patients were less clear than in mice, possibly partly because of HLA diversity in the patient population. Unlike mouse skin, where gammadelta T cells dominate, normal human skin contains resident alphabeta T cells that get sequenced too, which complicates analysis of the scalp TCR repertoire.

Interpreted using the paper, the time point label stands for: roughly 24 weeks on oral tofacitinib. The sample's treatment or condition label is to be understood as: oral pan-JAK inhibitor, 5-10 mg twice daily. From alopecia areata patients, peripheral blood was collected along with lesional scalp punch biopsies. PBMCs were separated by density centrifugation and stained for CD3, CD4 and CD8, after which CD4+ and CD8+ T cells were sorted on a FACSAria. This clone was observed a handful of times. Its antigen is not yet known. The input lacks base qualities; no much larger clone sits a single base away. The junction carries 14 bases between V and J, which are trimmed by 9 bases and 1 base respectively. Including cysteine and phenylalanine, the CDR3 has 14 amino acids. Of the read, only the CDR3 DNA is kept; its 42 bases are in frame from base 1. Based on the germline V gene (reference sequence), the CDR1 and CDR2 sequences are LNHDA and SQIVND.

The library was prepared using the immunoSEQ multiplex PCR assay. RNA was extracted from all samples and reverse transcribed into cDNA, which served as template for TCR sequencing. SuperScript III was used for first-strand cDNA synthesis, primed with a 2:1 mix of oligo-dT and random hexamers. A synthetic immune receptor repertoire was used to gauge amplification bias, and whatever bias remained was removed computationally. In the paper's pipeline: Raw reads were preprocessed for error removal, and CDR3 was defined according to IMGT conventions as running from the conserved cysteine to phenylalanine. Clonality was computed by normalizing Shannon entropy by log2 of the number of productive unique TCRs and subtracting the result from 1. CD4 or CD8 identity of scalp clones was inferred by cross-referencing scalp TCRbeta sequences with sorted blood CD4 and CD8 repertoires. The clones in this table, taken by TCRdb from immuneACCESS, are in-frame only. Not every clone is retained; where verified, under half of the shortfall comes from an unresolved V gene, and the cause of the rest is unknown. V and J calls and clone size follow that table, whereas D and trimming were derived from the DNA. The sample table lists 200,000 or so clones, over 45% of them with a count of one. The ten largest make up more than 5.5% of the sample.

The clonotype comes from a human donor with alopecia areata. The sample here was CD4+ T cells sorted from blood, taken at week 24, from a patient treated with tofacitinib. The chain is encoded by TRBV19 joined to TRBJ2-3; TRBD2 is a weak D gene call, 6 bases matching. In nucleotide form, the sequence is TGTGCCAGCCGGAGGGGCGGGCGCACAGATACGCAGTATTTT. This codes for CASRRGGRTDTQYF.